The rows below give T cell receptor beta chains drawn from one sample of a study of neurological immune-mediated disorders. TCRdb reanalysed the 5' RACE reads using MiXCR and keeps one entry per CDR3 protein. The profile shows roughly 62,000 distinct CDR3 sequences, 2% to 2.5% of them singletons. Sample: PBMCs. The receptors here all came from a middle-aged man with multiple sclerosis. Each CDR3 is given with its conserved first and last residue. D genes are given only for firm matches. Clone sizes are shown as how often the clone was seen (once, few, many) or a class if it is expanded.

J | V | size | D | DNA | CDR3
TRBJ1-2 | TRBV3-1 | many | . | TGTGCCAGCAGCGAGGGGCAGGGCAGCGGCTACACCTTC | CASSEGQGSGYTF
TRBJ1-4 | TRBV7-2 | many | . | TGTGCCAGCAGCTTAGGAGCTGCGAGTGAAAAACTGTTTTTT | CASSLGAASEKLFF
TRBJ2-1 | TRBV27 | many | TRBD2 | TGTGCCAGCAGTTCGACTAGCGTGTACAATGAGCAGTTCTTC | CASSSTSVYNEQFF
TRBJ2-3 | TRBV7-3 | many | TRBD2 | TGTGCCAGCAGCAAAGGACTAGCGGGGGGCACAGATACGCAGTATTTT | CASSKGLAGGTDTQYF
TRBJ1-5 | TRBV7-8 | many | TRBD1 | TGTGCCAGCAGGCAAGGCGGGACAGGGAGTCAGCCCCAGCATTTT | CASRQGGTGSQPQHF
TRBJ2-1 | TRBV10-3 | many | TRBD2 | TGTGCCATCAGGGCGGGGGGCAATGAGCAGTTCTTC | CAIRAGGNEQFF
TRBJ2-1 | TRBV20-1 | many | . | TGCAGTGCCCCCGGGGCCGAGCAGTTCTTC | CSAPGAEQFF
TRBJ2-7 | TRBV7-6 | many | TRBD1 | TGTGCCAGCAGCCACGGAGGGGACAGGGGGCTTCTCGAGCAGTACTTC | CASSHGGDRGLLEQYF
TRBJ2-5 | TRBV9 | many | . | TGTGCCAGCAGCGCCTCAGGGGTAGGAGAGACCCAGTACTTC | CASSASGVGETQYF
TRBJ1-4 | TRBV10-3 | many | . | TGTGCCATCAGTGAGTCGGCGGGGGCTGGTGAAAAACTGTTTTTT | CAISESAGAGEKLFF
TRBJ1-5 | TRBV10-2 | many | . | TGCGCCAGCGGTGACAGCGCCTTCAATCAGCCCCAGCATTTT | CASGDSAFNQPQHF
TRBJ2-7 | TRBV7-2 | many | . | TGTGCCACCCGGCCCCCACAGGCATACGAGCAGTACTTC | CATRPPQAYEQYF
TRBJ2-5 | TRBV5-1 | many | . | TGCGCCAGCAGCTTGGCAACAGTCCGAGAGACCCAGTACTTC | CASSLATVRETQYF
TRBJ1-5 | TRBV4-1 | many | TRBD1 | TGCGCCAGCAGCCACACACCTCAGGGGGGGTTCAAGGTTTGGCCCCAGCATTTT | CASSHTPQGGFKVWPQHF
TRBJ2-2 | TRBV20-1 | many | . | TGCAGTGCTAGAGATCGCGGTGCCGGGGAGCTGTTTTTT | CSARDRGAGELFF
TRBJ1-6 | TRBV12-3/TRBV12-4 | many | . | TGTGCCAGCAGTTTTTTCCGGGGGTCACCCCTCCACTTT | CASSFFRGSPLHF
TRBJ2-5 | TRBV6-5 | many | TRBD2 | TGTGCCAGCAGTTATGGGACTAGCGGGCTTCAAGAGACCCAGTACTTC | CASSYGTSGLQETQYF
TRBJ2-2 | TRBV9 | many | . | TGTGCCAGCAGCCTGACCCTAGATTCCGGGGAGCTGTTTTTT | CASSLTLDSGELFF